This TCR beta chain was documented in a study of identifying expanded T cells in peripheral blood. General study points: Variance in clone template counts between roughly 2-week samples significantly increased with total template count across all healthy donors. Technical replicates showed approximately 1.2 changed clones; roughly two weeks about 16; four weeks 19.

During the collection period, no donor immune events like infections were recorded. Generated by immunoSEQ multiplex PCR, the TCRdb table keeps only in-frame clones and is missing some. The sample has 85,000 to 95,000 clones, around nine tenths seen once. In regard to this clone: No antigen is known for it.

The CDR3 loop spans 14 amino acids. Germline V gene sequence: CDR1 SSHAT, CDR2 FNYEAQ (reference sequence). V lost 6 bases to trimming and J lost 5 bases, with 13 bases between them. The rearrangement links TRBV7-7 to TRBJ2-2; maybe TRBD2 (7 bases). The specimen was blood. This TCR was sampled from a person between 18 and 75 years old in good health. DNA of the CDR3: TGTGCCAGCAGTTCGGGGGGCGAAACCGGGGAGCTGTTTTTT. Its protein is CASSSGGETGELFF.